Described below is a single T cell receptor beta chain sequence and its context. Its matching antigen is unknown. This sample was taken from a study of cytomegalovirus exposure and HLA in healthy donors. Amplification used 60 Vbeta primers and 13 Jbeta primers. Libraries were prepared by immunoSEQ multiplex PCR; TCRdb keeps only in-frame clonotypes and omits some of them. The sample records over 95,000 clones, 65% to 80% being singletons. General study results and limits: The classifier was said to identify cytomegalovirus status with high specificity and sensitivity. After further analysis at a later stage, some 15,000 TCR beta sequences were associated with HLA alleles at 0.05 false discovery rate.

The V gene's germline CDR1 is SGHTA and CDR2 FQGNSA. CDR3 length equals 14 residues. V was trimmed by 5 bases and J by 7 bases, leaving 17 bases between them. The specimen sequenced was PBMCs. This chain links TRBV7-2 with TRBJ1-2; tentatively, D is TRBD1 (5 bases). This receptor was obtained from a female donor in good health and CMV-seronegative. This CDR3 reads CASSPGPGGGGYTF. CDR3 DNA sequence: TGTGCCAGCAGCCCGGGACCTGGCGGGGGTGGCTACACCTTC.